These T cell receptor beta chains were read from a single sample in a study of cytomegalovirus exposure and HLA in healthy donors. Clones were read by immunoSEQ multiplex PCR, and TCRdb kept only the in-frame ones, dropping some. The data hold around 120,000 clones, with under 85% observed a single time. The sequencing sample was made of PBMCs. These receptors were collected from a woman aged 45-65 years in good health and CMV-seropositive. Each CDR3 is given with its conserved first and last residue. Fields, in order: J gene, D gene, V gene, clone size, CDR3 protein, CDR3 DNA. A D gene is named only where the DNA matches it firmly. The size entry is marked missing in some rows and otherwise reads once, few, many or a size class.

TRBJ1-2 | TRBD1 | TRBV4-2 | NA | CASSGRQGAQRGYTF | TGTGCCAGCAGCGGCAGACAGGGGGCTCAGCGTGGCTACACCTTC
TRBJ1-1 | NA | TRBV19 | NA | CASSSGCEAFF | TGTGCCAGTAGTAGCGGATGTGAAGCTTTCTTT
TRBJ2-1 | TRBD1 | TRBV7-9 | once | CASSLGQGSYNEQFF | TGTGCCAGCAGCTTAGGACAGGGATCCTACAATGAGCAGTTCTTC
TRBJ1-1 | TRBD1 | TRBV2 | NA | CASSDRGQGSNTEAFF | TGTGCCAGCAGTGATCGGGGACAGGGGTCGAACACTGAAGCTTTCTTT
TRBJ1-5 | NA | TRBV19 | NA | CASSIRRDFQHF | TGTGCCAGTAGTATAAGGAGGGATTTCCAGCATTTT
TRBJ1-5 | TRBD1 | TRBV9 | once | CASSAAPGGVGQPQHF | TGTGCCAGCAGCGCCGCGCCAGGGGGCGTGGGACAGCCCCAGCATTTT
TRBJ2-3 | NA | TRBV6-6 | NA | CASTWGAGDTQYF | TGTGCCAGCACCTGGGGCGCGGGGGATACGCAGTATTTT
TRBJ1-5 | NA | TRBV2 | NA | CASSAQVRNQPQHF | TGTGCCAGCAGCGCACAGGTTAGGAATCAGCCCCAGCATTTT
TRBJ1-5 | NA | TRBV5-5 | NA | CASSQQDQPQHF | TGTGCCAGCAGTCAACAGGATCAGCCCCAGCATTTT
TRBJ1-4 | TRBD1 | TRBV7-3 | NA | CASSPTGTEGEKLFF | TGTGCCAGCAGCCCGACCGGGACAGAGGGTGAAAAACTGTTTTTT
TRBJ2-7 | NA | TRBV7-2 | NA | CASSEPGLTTSYEQYF | TGTGCCAGCAGCGAACCGGGACTCACAACCTCCTACGAGCAGTACTTC
TRBJ1-5 | TRBD1 | TRBV19 | NA | CASKTGPGWPQHF | TGTGCCAGTAAGACAGGGCCCGGATGGCCCCAGCATTTT
TRBJ2-1 | TRBD2 | TRBV5-1 | NA | CASSFQAAGVENEQFF | TGCGCCAGCAGCTTCCAGGCAGCGGGAGTCGAAAATGAGCAGTTCTTC
TRBJ2-2 | TRBD1 | TRBV5-1 | few | CASSPDRGSGTGELFF | TGCGCCAGCAGCCCCGACAGGGGGTCGGGCACCGGGGAGCTGTTTTTT
TRBJ1-4 | NA | TRBV5-1 | NA | CASSLQGTNEKLFF | TGCGCCAGCAGCTTGCAGGGGACTAATGAAAAACTGTTTTTT
TRBJ1-2 | TRBD1 | TRBV5-1 | NA | CASSLARTGLGYTF | TGCGCCAGCAGCTTGGCCCGGACAGGACTAGGCTACACCTTC
TRBJ2-3 | NA | TRBV9 | NA | CASSVGRGTAPDTQYF | TGTGCCAGCAGCGTAGGGCGGGGAACGGCCCCAGATACGCAGTATTTT
TRBJ1-5 | NA | TRBV21-1 | NA | CAKREENNQPQHF | TGTGCCAAAAGAGAGGAAAACAATCAGCCCCAGCATTTT
TRBJ2-3 | NA | TRBV7-2 | few | CASSLARLASYHTQYF | TGTGCCAGCAGCTTAGCGCGGCTGGCATCGTATCATACGCAGTATTTT
TRBJ1-5 | TRBD1 | TRBV7-2 | NA | CASSLRTGANQPQHF | TGTGCCAGCAGCTTACGGACAGGCGCCAATCAGCCCCAGCATTTT
TRBJ2-7 | NA | TRBV11-3 | once | CASSFGRGSYEQYF | TGTGCCAGCAGCTTCGGAAGGGGATCCTACGAGCAGTACTTC
TRBJ2-7 | NA | TRBV7-7 | NA | CASSPGQGSHEQYF | TGTGCTAGCAGCCCCGGGCAGGGATCCCACGAGCAGTACTTC
TRBJ2-7 | TRBD1 | TRBV11-2 | NA | CASSLGQGPYEQYF | TGTGCCAGCAGCTTGGGACAGGGACCCTACGAGCAGTACTTC
TRBJ1-1 | TRBD1 | TRBV27 | NA | CASALGQGFRTEAFF | TGTGCCAGTGCCCTAGGACAGGGGTTCAGGACTGAAGCTTTCTTT
TRBJ1-2 | TRBD1 | TRBV5-1 | NA | CASSARRTGGNGYTF | TGCGCCAGCAGCGCGAGACGGACAGGGGGAAACGGCTACACCTTC
TRBJ1-1 | NA | TRBV23-1 | NA | CASSQVDSLNTEAFF | TGCGCCAGCAGTCAAGTGGACAGTTTGAACACTGAAGCTTTCTTT
TRBJ2-4 | TRBD2 | TRBV7-2 | NA | CASSSGIQNIQYF | TGTGCCAGCAGTAGCGGGATTCAAAACATTCAGTACTTC
TRBJ1-4 | NA | TRBV30 | NA | CAWRDRRNEKLFF | TGTGCCTGGCGAGACAGGCGCAATGAAAAACTGTTTTTT
TRBJ2-7 | TRBD2 | TRBV7-8 | once | CASSPEGLAGVKSF | TGTGCCAGCAGCCCGGAGGGACTAGCGGGAGTTAAATCTTTC
TRBJ2-7 | TRBD1 | TRBV15 | NA | CATSGPDRDSEQYF | TGTGCCACCAGCGGTCCGGACAGGGATTCCGAGCAGTACTTC
TRBJ1-2 | NA | TRBV6-5 | many | CASSYSNSLYGYTF | TGTGCCAGCAGTTACTCGAACAGTCTCTATGGCTACACCTTC
TRBJ1-5 | NA | TRBV30 | NA | CAWSGRGYNQPQHF | TGTGCCTGGAGTGGGAGAGGATACAATCAGCCCCAGCATTTT
TRBJ1-2 | NA | TRBV11-2 | NA | CASSPRREHGYTF | TGTGCCAGCAGCCCGAGACGGGAACATGGCTACACCTTC
TRBJ1-2 | TRBD1 | TRBV5-4 | NA | CASSHGQGLNYGYTF | TGTGCCAGCAGCCATGGACAGGGCCTCAACTATGGCTACACCTTC
TRBJ2-7 | NA | TRBV18 | few | CASSPPGHGYEQYF | TGTGCCAGCTCACCACCGGGACACGGTTACGAGCAGTACTTC
TRBJ2-5 | TRBD2 | TRBV19 | NA | CASSIGTSGAQETQYF | TGTGCCAGTAGTATAGGGACTAGCGGGGCACAAGAGACCCAGTACTTC
TRBJ2-5 | NA | TRBV5-5 | once | CASSFGDSQVKTQYF | TGTGCCAGCAGCTTCGGGGACTCCCAGGTTAAGACCCAGTACTTC
TRBJ2-7 | NA | TRBV7-2 | NA | CASSRGREQYF | TGTGCCAGCAGCCGAGGGCGAGAGCAGTACTTC
TRBJ1-2 | NA | TRBV4-1 | NA | CASSLAGRGNYGYTF | TGCGCCAGCAGCCTCGCCGGGAGGGGCAACTATGGCTACACCTTC
TRBJ2-2 | TRBD1 | TRBV11-1 | NA | CASSKNRDRRNGELFF | TGTGCCAGCAGCAAGAACCGGGACAGGAGGAACGGGGAGCTGTTTTTT
TRBJ2-7 | TRBD2 | TRBV4-1 | NA | CASSQDPRASGGYEQYF | TGCGCCAGCAGCCAAGATCCCCGGGCTAGCGGGGGGTACGAGCAGTACTTC
TRBJ1-2 | TRBD1 | TRBV7-8 | NA | CASSLEGTGTSTF | TGTGCCAGCAGCTTAGAAGGGACAGGTACGAGCACCTTC
TRBJ2-1 | TRBD2 | TRBV7-2 | NA | CASSLGLAGPQFF | TGTGCCAGCAGCCTTGGACTAGCGGGGCCCCAGTTCTTC